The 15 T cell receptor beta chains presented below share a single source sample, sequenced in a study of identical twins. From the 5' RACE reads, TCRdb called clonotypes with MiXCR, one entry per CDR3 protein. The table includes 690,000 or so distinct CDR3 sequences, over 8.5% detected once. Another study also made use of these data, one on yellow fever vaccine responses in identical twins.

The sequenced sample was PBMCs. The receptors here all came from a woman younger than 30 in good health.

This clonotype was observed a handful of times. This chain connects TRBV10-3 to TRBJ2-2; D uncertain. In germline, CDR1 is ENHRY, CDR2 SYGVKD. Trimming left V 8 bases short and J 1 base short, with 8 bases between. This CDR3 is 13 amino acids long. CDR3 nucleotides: TGTGCCATCGGGCCAGAGAACACCGGGGAGCTGTTTTTT. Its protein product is CAIGPENTGELFF.

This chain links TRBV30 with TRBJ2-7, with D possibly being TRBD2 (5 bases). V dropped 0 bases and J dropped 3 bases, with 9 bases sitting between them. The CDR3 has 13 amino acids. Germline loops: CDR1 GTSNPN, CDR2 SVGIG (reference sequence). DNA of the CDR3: TGTGCCTGGAGTGTAAGCGGCCGCTACGAGCAGTACTTC. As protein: CAWSVSGRYEQYF.

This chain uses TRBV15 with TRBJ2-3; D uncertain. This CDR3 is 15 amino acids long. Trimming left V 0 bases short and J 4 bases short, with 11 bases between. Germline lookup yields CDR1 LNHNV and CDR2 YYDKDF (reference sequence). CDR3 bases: TGTGCCACCAGCAGAGATGGAGCAGTCGCAGATACGCAGTATTTT. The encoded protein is CATSRDGAVADTQYF. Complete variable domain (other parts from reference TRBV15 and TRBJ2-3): DAMVIQNPRYQVTQFGKPVTLSCSQTLNHNVMYWYQQKSSQAPKLLFHYYDKDFNNEADTPDNFQSRRPNTSFCFLDIRSPGLGDTAMYLCATSRDGAVADTQYFGPGTRLTVL.

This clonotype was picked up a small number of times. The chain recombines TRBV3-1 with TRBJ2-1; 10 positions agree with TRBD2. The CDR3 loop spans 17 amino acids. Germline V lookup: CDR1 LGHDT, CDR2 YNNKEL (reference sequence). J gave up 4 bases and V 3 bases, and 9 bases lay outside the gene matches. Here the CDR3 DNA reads TGTGCCAGCAGCCAGCTGGGGCTAGCGGGGGCTTACAATGAGCAGTTCTTC. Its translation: CASSQLGLAGAYNEQFF.

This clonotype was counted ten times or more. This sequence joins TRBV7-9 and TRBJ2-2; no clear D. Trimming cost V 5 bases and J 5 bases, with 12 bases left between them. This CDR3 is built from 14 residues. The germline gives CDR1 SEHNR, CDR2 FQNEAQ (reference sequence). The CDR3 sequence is CASSPTSSTGELFF. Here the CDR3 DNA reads TGTGCCAGCAGCCCGACATCCTCGACCGGGGAGCTGTTTTTT.

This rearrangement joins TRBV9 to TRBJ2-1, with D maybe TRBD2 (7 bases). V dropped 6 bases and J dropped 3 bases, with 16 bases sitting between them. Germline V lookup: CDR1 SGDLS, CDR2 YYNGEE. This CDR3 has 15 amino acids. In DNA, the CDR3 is TGTGCCAGCAAAAAGTGGGGGGGGCTCTACAATGAGCAGTTCTTC. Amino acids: CASKKWGGLYNEQFF.

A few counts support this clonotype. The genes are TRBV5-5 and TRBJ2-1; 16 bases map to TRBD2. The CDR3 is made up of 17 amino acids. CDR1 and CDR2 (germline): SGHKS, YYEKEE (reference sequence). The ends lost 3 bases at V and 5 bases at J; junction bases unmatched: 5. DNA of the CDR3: TGTGCCAGCAGCTCGGGACTAGCGGGAGGGCGTAACAATGAGCAGTTCTTC. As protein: CASSSGLAGGRNNEQFF.

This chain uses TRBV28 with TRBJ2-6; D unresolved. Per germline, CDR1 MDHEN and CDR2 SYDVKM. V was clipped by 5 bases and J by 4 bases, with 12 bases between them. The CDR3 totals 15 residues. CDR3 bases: TGTGCCAGCAGTCTTGAGTACTCCGGGGCCAACGTCCTGACTTTC. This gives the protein CASSLEYSGANVLTF.

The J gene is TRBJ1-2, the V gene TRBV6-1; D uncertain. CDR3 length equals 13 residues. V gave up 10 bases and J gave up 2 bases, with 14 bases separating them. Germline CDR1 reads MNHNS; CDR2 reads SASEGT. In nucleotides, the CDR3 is TGTGCCACCTGGCCCGGCCCAAACTATGGCTACACCTTC. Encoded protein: CATWPGPNYGYTF.

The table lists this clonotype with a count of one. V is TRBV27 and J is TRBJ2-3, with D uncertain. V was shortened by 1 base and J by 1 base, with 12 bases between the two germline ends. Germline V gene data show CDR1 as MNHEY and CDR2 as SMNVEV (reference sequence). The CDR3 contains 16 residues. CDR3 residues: CASSLYTFKGTDTQYF. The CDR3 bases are TGTGCCAGCAGTTTATATACTTTTAAGGGCACAGATACGCAGTATTTT.

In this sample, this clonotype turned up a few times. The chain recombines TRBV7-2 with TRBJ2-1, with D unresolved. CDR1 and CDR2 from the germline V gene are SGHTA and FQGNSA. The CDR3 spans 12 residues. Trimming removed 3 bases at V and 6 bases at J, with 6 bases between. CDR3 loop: CASSFGLNEQFF. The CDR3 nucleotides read TGTGCCAGCAGCTTCGGGCTCAATGAGCAGTTCTTC. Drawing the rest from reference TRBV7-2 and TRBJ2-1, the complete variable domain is GAGVSQSPSNKVTEKGKDVELRCDPISGHTALYWYRQSLGQGLEFLIYFQGNSAPDKSGLPSDRFSAERTGGSVSTLTIQRTQQEDSAVYLCASSFGLNEQFFGPGTRLTVL.

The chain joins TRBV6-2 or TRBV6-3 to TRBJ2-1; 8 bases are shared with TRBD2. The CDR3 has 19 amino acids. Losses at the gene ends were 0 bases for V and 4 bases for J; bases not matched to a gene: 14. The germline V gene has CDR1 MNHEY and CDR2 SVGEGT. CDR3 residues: CASSYSPLRWTSRYNEQFF. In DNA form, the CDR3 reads TGTGCCAGCAGTTACTCCCCCTTGAGATGGACTAGCAGGTACAATGAGCAGTTCTTC.

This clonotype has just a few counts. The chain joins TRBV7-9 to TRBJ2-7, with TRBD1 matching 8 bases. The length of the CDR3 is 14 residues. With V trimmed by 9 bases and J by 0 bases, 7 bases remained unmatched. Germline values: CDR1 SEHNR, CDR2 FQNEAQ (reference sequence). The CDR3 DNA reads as TGTGCCAGTGCGACAGGGGCCCTCTCCTACGAGCAGTACTTC. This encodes CASATGALSYEQYF.

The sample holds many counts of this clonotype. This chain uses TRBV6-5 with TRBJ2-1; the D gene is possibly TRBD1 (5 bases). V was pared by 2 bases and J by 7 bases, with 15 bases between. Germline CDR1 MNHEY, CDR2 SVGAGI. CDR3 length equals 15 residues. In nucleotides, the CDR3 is TGTGCCAGCAGTTACGGGGCAGGGTCCTTGAATGAGCAGTTCTTC. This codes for CASSYGAGSLNEQFF.

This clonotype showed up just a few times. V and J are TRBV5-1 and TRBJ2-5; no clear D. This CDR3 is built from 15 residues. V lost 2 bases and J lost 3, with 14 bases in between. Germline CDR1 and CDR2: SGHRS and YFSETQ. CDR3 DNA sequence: TGCGCCAGCAGCTTCGGAGAGCTGGTTAAAGAGACCCAGTACTTC. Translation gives CASSFGELVKETQYF.